One sample yielded the 27 T cell receptor beta chains listed below, sequenced in a study of identical twins. From the 5' RACE reads, TCRdb called clonotypes with MiXCR, one entry per CDR3 protein. The data hold roughly 350,000 distinct CDR3 sequences, with approximately 9.1% observed a single time. Specimen: naive T cells sorted from blood. These receptors were obtained from a woman between 50 and 59 years old in good health.

The table lists this clonotype with many counts. This chain connects TRBV29-1 to TRBJ2-7; TRBD2 aligns across 9 bases. V lost 6 bases, J lost 6 bases, and 6 bases stayed unmatched. Per the germline V gene, CDR1 is SQVTM and CDR2 is ANQGSEA. The CDR3 is 12 amino acids. The CDR3 DNA reads TGCAGCGTACGGGTAGCGGGAGCCGAGCAGTACTTC. The encoded protein is CSVRVAGAEQYF.

The rearrangement joins TRBV6-5 to TRBJ2-6; weak D call: TRBD1 (5 bases). Germline assignment: CDR1 MNHEY and CDR2 SVGAGI. Deletions cut 4 bases from V and 0 bases from J, with 10 bases between. The CDR3 is 16 residues long. CDR3 nucleotides: TGTGCCAGCAGTTTTAACAGGAACTCTGGGGCCAACGTCCTGACTTTC. This gives the protein CASSFNRNSGANVLTF.

This clonotype has ten or more counts. This rearrangement joins TRBV29-1 to TRBJ2-5; D is unresolved. V gave up 3 bases and J gave up 9 bases, with 8 bases separating them. The CDR3 length is 10 residues. CDR1 and CDR2 (germline): SQVTM, ANQGSEA. CDR3 sequence: CSVEWSPQYF. CDR3 in DNA: TGCAGCGTTGAGTGGAGCCCCCAGTACTTC. The complete variable domain, with remaining parts taken from reference TRBV29-1 and TRBJ2-5, reads SAVISQKPSRDICQRGTSLTIQCQVDSQVTMMFWYRQQPGQSLTLIATANQGSEATYESGFVIDKFPISRPNLTFSTLTVSNMSPEDSSIYLCSVEWSPQYFGPGTRLLVL.

A word on this clonotype: Without the conserved terminal phenylalanine or tryptophan, this CDR3 likely stems from a read error. This chain uses TRBV5-1 with TRBJ2-1; D uncertain. Germline V gene data show CDR1 as SGHRS and CDR2 as YFSETQ. The CDR3 sequence is 15 residues long. Deletions cut 0 bases from V and 2 bases from J, with 9 bases between. CDR3 bases: TGCGCCAGCAGCTTGGGTGGCGGACCCTACAATGAGCAGTTCTAC. Amino acids: CASSLGGGPYNEQFY.

This chain connects TRBV7-9 to TRBJ2-5, with a tentative D call TRBD2 (6 bases). The ends were cut back, 3 bases at V and 1 base at J, with 9 bases in the middle. CDR3 length: 14 amino acids. CDR1 SEHNR and CDR2 FQNEAQ come from the germline V gene (reference sequence). CDR3 protein: CASSFGGAQETQYF. The CDR3 region has the DNA TGTGCCAGCAGCTTTGGCGGGGCCCAAGAGACCCAGTACTTC.

This clonotype was seen at least ten times. The chain employs TRBV19 and TRBJ1-5; weak D call: TRBD1 (6 bases). Per germline, CDR1 LNHDA and CDR2 SQIVND (reference sequence). There are 14 residues in the CDR3. The V and J ends lost 4 bases and 6 bases respectively, with 13 bases between them. This chain's CDR3 is CASSTQGGSQPQHF. The CDR3 nucleotides read TGTGCCAGTAGTACACAGGGTGGGAGTCAGCCCCAGCATTTT. Full variable domain (rest looked up from reference TRBV19 and TRBJ1-5): DGGITQSPKYLFRKEGQNVTLSCEQNLNHDAMYWYRQDPGQGLRLIYYSQIVNDFQKGDIAEGYSVSREKKESFPLTVTSAQKNPTAFYLCASSTQGGSQPQHFGDGTRLSIL.

This clonotype was counted at least ten times. The rearrangement uses TRBV4-1 and TRBJ2-3, with 7 nucleotides matching TRBD1. Germline V gene sequence: CDR1 MGHRA, CDR2 YSYEKL. The CDR3 is made up of 14 amino acids. V trimming: 4 bases; J trimming: 1 base; junction bases outside the gene matches: 2. CDR3: CASSRQGGTDTQYF. CDR3 DNA sequence: TGCGCCAGCAGCCGCCAGGGGGGCACAGATACGCAGTATTTT.

This clonotype was recorded at least ten times. The chain links TRBV12-3 or TRBV12-4 to TRBJ1-2, with 7 bases aligning to TRBD1. The CDR3 totals 14 residues. With V trimmed by 7 bases and J by 4 bases, 9 bases remained unmatched. This CDR3 reads CASTDEGASYGYTF. The CDR3 DNA follows: TGTGCCAGCACTGATGAGGGGGCGAGCTATGGCTACACCTTC.

The chain employs TRBV9 and TRBJ1-5, with 9 bases that match TRBD1. J lost 5 bases, V lost 0 bases, and 6 bases had no gene match. The V gene's germline CDR1 is SGDLS and CDR2 YYNGEE. The CDR3 has 16 amino acids. The CDR3 sequence: CASSVARDRDHQPQHF. CDR3 coding DNA: TGTGCCAGCAGCGTAGCTAGGGACAGGGACCATCAGCCCCAGCATTTT.

This clonotype was observed a handful of times. This rearrangement joins TRBV7-9 to TRBJ2-4; no clear D gene. Germline CDR1 is SEHNR and CDR2 is FQNEAQ (reference sequence). The V end was cut by 3 bases, the J end by 5 bases, with 8 bases between. The CDR3 runs to 13 residues. The CDR3, as DNA: TGTGCCAGCAGCTTGTTACAGCAAAACATTCAGTACTTC. Translation gives CASSLLQQNIQYF.

This clonotype was seen many times. The chain has TRBV12-3 or TRBV12-4 and TRBJ2-3, with 10 positions matching TRBD2. This CDR3 is 17 amino acids long. V dropped 6 bases and J dropped 4; count of bases not matched to a gene: 13. This chain's CDR3 is CASRNVLAGLTADTQYF. The CDR3 DNA follows: TGTGCCAGCAGAAACGTACTAGCGGGACTAACCGCAGATACGCAGTATTTT.

The chain is built from TRBV5-1 and TRBJ2-7; TRBD2 aligns across 9 bases. In germline, CDR1 is SGHRS, CDR2 YFSETQ. The CDR3 runs 15 residues. After removal of 1 base from V and 3 bases from J, the junction contained 5 bases not matched to a gene. The CDR3 sequence is CASSLKGTSSYEQYF. The DNA of the CDR3 is TGCGCCAGCAGCTTGAAGGGGACTAGCAGCTACGAGCAGTACTTC.

J is TRBJ1-1 and V is TRBV6-5; D ambiguous. V lost 8 bases, J lost 2 bases, and 15 bases lay in between. The CDR3 totals 14 residues. CDR1 is MNHEY and CDR2 is SVGAGI in the germline V gene. The chain's CDR3 is CASRLGRLNTEAFF. In DNA form, the CDR3 reads TGTGCCAGCCGTTTGGGCAGACTAAACACTGAAGCTTTCTTT.

The chain uses TRBV30 and TRBJ2-5, with a tentative D call TRBD2 (5 bases). The ends were cut back, 3 bases at V and 5 bases at J, with 10 bases in the middle. CDR3 length equals 12 residues. Germline CDR1 is GTSNPN and CDR2 is SVGIG (reference sequence). The CDR3 loop reads CAWRAGWETQYF. CDR3 DNA sequence: TGTGCCTGGAGGGCGGGCTGGGAGACCCAGTACTTC.

The genes are TRBV10-3 and TRBJ2-2; possible D gene TRBD1, 5 bases. The CDR3 totals 13 residues. Germline V CDR1 and CDR2: ENHRY, SYGVKD. The V gene lost 6 bases and the J gene lost 5 bases, with 10 bases spanning the gap. The CDR3, as DNA: TGTGCCATCAGCCTAGGGGAAACCGGGGAGCTGTTTTTT. It codes for CAISLGETGELFF.

J is TRBJ2-1 and V is TRBV25-1; 11 bases align to TRBD2. This CDR3 contains 16 residues. CDR1 is MGHDK and CDR2 is SYGVNS in the germline V gene. J was trimmed by 7 bases and V by 3 bases; bases with no gene match: 8. Written as DNA, the CDR3 is TGTGCCAGCAGTGACTACTGGACTAGCGGGCAGAATGAGCAGTTCTTC. It specifies CASSDYWTSGQNEQFF.

CDR3 nucleotides: TGTGCCAGCAAGCAGTCCTACAATGAGCAGTTCTTC. Translated, it gives CASKQSYNEQFF. V and J are TRBV2 and TRBJ2-1, with no clear D. CDR3 size: 12 residues. V was shortened by 7 bases and J by 1 base, with 5 bases between the two germline ends. Germline CDR1 SNHLY, CDR2 FYNNEI.

This clonotype came up a few times. The gene calls are TRBV5-1 and TRBJ1-2; 7 bases line up with TRBD1. Germline V gene data show CDR1 as SGHRS and CDR2 as YFSETQ. The CDR3 consists of 15 residues. The V segment lost 0 bases and the J segment 4 bases; nucleotides outside the gene matches: 6. The CDR3 nucleotides are TGCGCCAGCAGCTTGGGACAGGGCGGTGGCTATGGCTACACCTTC. It codes for CASSLGQGGGYGYTF.

This clonotype has ten or more counts. The V call is TRBV3-1, the J call TRBJ1-6; a possible D gene is TRBD1 (5 bases). CDR3 length: 12 residues. Germline assignment: CDR1 LGHDT and CDR2 YNNKEL (reference sequence). With 6 bases removed from V and 8 bases from J, the gap between germline ends came to 8 bases. The CDR3 region is CASSSGDSPLHF. The CDR3 coding sequence is TGTGCCAGCAGTTCGGGGGATTCACCCCTCCACTTT.

In its sample, this clonotype was seen many times. The chain joins TRBV12-3 or TRBV12-4 to TRBJ1-4, with D perhaps TRBD1 (6 bases). V was shortened by 4 bases and J by 8 bases, with 23 bases between the two germline ends. The CDR3 runs 17 residues. CDR3 region: CASSSHRGRTLGEKLFF. CDR3 DNA: TGTGCCAGCAGTTCTCATAGGGGGAGGACCCTAGGGGAAAAACTGTTTTTT.

In its sample, this clonotype was seen many times. The chain carries TRBV10-3 and TRBJ2-1, with 11 bases that match TRBD2. V dropped 2 bases and J dropped 2; count of bases not matched to a gene: 5. CDR3 length: 17 amino acids. Germline lookup yields CDR1 ENHRY and CDR2 SYGVKD. The CDR3 bases are TGTGCCATCAGTGAGAGGGGACTAGCGGTACCCTACAATGAGCAGTTCTTC. Residues: CAISERGLAVPYNEQFF.

This clonotype was picked up a small number of times. The CDR3 bases are TGTGCCAGCAGCTTTTCGACAGGGTTTACCACCGGGGAGCTGTTTTTT. Encoded protein: CASSFSTGFTTGELFF. The chain links TRBV7-8 to TRBJ2-2; TRBD1 matches at 7 bases. The V gene end was trimmed by 3 bases and the J gene end by 4 bases; junction bases not matched to a gene: 8. Germline-derived CDR1 and CDR2 are SGHVS and FQNEAQ. The CDR3 extends over 16 amino acids.

The chain joins TRBV7-2 to TRBJ2-2; TRBD1 might be the D (7 bases). The CDR3 has 18 residues. Germline V gene lookup returns CDR1 SGHTA and CDR2 FQGNSA. The V gene lost 7 bases and the J gene lost 1 base, with 22 bases spanning the gap. The DNA for the CDR3 is TGTGCCAGCACCTCCAGGGGGGCGTCCTTCAGGAACACCGGGGAGCTGTTTTTT. It codes for CASTSRGASFRNTGELFF. The full variable domain, its missing parts supplied by reference TRBV7-2 and TRBJ2-2, is GAGVSQSPSNKVTEKGKDVELRCDPISGHTALYWYRQSLGQGLEFLIYFQGNSAPDKSGLPSDRFSAERTGGSVSTLTIQRTQQEDSAVYLCASTSRGASFRNTGELFFGEGSRLTVL.

This chain links TRBV7-9 with TRBJ2-1, with D possibly TRBD1 on 6 matching bases. Germline V gene lookup returns CDR1 SEHNR and CDR2 FQNEAQ (reference sequence). The germline V and J ends were trimmed by 1 base and 10 bases, with 11 bases remaining between them. This CDR3 is built from 13 residues. The CDR3 nucleotides are TGTGCCAGCAGCTTAGTAGGGGGAGACGAGCAGTTCTTC. Encoded protein: CASSLVGGDEQFF. The full variable domain, in which reference TRBV7-9 and TRBJ2-1 provide the parts outside the CDR3, is DTGVSQNPRHKITKRGQNVTFRCDPISEHNRLYWYRQTLGQGPEFLTYFQNEAQLEKSRLLSDRFSAERPKGSFSTLEIQRTEQGDSAMYLCASSLVGGDEQFFGPGTRLTVL.

This clonotype was counted ten times or more. The chain recombines TRBV27 with TRBJ2-1, with a possible D match to TRBD2 (5 bases). The V and J ends lost 4 bases and 9 bases respectively, with 22 bases between them. In germline, CDR1 is MNHEY, CDR2 SMNVEV (reference sequence). The CDR3 has 16 residues. The CDR3 spells CASSSVLGARRPEQFF. CDR3 DNA sequence: TGTGCCAGCAGTTCAGTACTGGGAGCGAGGAGACCTGAGCAGTTCTTC.

The V and J genes are TRBV12-3 or TRBV12-4 and TRBJ2-1; possibly TRBD2 for D (6 bases). With 0 bases removed from V and 2 bases from J, the gap between germline ends came to 8 bases. The CDR3 runs to 15 residues. CDR3: CASSLATRPYNEQFF. The CDR3 nucleotides read TGTGCCAGCAGTTTAGCGACTAGACCCTACAATGAGCAGTTCTTC.

The chain uses TRBV20-1 and TRBJ2-3; 9 bases align to TRBD2. V shed 5 bases, J shed 2 bases, and the junction held 8 bases outside the gene matches. Germline CDR1 DFQATT, CDR2 SNEGSKA (reference sequence). CDR3 length equals 15 residues. The CDR3 here is CSASPLAGFTDTQYF. For the CDR3, the DNA is TGCAGTGCTTCTCCACTAGCGGGCTTCACAGATACGCAGTATTTT.